This passage covers 12 T cell receptor beta chains from one sample sequenced in a study of shared clonotypes between healthy human individuals (dated by TCRdb to 2018 to 2020). Libraries were built with the immunoSEQ multiplex PCR assay. Imported from immuneACCESS, the table was reduced by TCRdb to in-frame sequences with V and J called. These copies leave out some clones; in studies compared against another copy, an unresolved V gene accounts for under half, and the cause of the remainder is not known. The sample table lists a few million clones, 93% of them with a count of one. In total, the top ten clones hold 0.35% to 0.5% of the sample. Sequenced input: naive CD4+ T cells from PBMCs. The cell subset or site label on this specimen signifies: CD45RA+ positively selected. The source of these receptors is a man younger than 35 in good health. Some clones in this sample may be carry-over from other donors' samples.

The chain links TRBV27 to TRBJ1-1; the match to TRBD1 covers 9 bases. This CDR3 comprises 15 residues. From germline, CDR1 is MNHEY and CDR2 SMNVEV (reference sequence). V shed 6 bases and J 4 bases; nucleotides not matched to a gene: 9. This CDR3 reads CASRHLTGGSTEAFF. DNA for the CDR3: TGTGCCAGCAGGCACTTGACAGGGGGGAGCACTGAAGCTTTCTTT.

V is TRBV7-8 and J is TRBJ2-1, with D tentatively TRBD2 (6 bases). This CDR3 comprises 14 residues. Germline V gene data show CDR1 as SGHVS and CDR2 as FQNEAQ. V dropped 3 bases and J dropped 4 bases, with 10 bases sitting between them. The DNA of the CDR3 is TGTGCCAGCAGCTTGGGGACTGAATACAATGAGCAGTTCTTC. Its protein product is CASSLGTEYNEQFF.

This chain uses TRBV9 with TRBJ2-7, with 8 bases lining up with TRBD2. The CDR3 consists of 14 residues. The germline V gene encodes CDR1 SGDLS and CDR2 YYNGEE. With V trimmed by 6 bases and J by 6 bases, 11 bases remained unmatched. CDR3 sequence: CASNPGGAWGEQYF. The CDR3 region has the DNA TGTGCCAGCAACCCCGGGGGGGCTTGGGGCGAGCAGTACTTC.

This sequence joins TRBV11-2 and TRBJ2-5; either TRBD1 or TRBD2 may fit D (5 bases each). In germline, CDR1 is SGHAT, CDR2 FQNNGV. V lost 5 bases and J lost 2, with 18 bases in between. The CDR3 length is 16 residues. This CDR3 is CASSPNTGRVQETQYF. CDR3 coding DNA: TGTGCCAGCAGCCCAAACACGGGACGGGTACAAGAGACCCAGTACTTC. The full variable domain, completed using reference TRBV11-2 and TRBJ2-5, is EAGVAQSPRYKIIEKRQSVAFWCNPISGHATLYWYQQILGQGPKLLIQFQNNGVVDDSQLPKDRFSAERLKGVDSTLKIQPAKLEDSAVYLCASSPNTGRVQETQYFGPGTRLLVL.

The gene calls are TRBV15 and TRBJ1-1; maybe TRBD1 (5 bases). Germline CDR1 LNHNV, CDR2 YYDKDF (reference sequence). The CDR3 is made up of 14 amino acids. V lost 7 bases to trimming and J lost 0 bases, with 12 bases between them. As DNA, the CDR3 is TGTGCCACCACCGGGGGTGCTATGAACACTGAAGCTTTCTTT. Translating gives CATTGGAMNTEAFF.

This clone appeared a single time. This chain connects TRBV19 to TRBJ2-5, with D unclear. CDR1 is LNHDA and CDR2 is SQIVND in the germline V gene (reference sequence). V lost 8 bases to trimming and J lost 4 bases, with 17 bases between them. The length of the CDR3 is 14 residues. The CDR3 is CASGGEGLGETQYF. The CDR3 DNA follows: TGTGCCAGTGGTGGAGAAGGGTTGGGAGAGACCCAGTACTTC.

The rearrangement links TRBV5-1 to TRBJ2-7, with no clear D. Trimming pared 0 bases from V and 3 bases from J, leaving 16 bases between. The CDR3 consists of 16 residues. Germline assignment: CDR1 SGHRS and CDR2 YFSETQ. CDR3 coding DNA: TGCGCCAGCAGCTTGGGCACGCAAGGGTCGGGCTACGAGCAGTACTTC. Its translation: CASSLGTQGSGYEQYF.

This chain connects TRBV7-3 to TRBJ1-1; D possibly corresponds to TRBD1 (5 bases). Trimming removed 3 bases from V and 5 bases from J, with 16 bases in between. This CDR3 is 15 amino acids long. Germline CDR1 reads SGHTA; CDR2 reads FQGTGA. The CDR3 is CASSLGGGRRTEAFF. CDR3 DNA sequence: TGTGCCAGCAGCTTGGGCGGGGGAAGGAGAACTGAAGCTTTCTTT.

This clone has just one count. The rearrangement uses TRBV4-3 and TRBJ2-7; the D gene is possibly TRBD1 (6 bases). The CDR3 runs to 15 residues. With 4 bases removed from V and 2 bases from J, the gap between germline ends came to 15 bases. Germline V gene sequence: CDR1 LGHNA, CDR2 YSLEER. This chain's CDR3 is CASSPYKTGPYEQYF. The CDR3 DNA sequence: TGCGCCAGCAGCCCATATAAGACAGGACCCTACGAGCAGTACTTC.

In the case of this clone: At the DNA level, this CDR3 is encoded by other sequences in the same sample as well. The chain carries TRBV27 and TRBJ2-7, with a weak D call TRBD1 (5 bases). The CDR3 runs to 14 residues. The V and J ends lost 0 bases and 1 base respectively, with 7 bases between them. The germline V gene has CDR1 MNHEY and CDR2 SMNVEV (reference sequence). The CDR3 nucleotides read TGTGCCAGCAGTTTATCGAGACAGTCCTACGAGCAGTACTTC. The encoded protein is CASSLSRQSYEQYF.

CDR3 sequence reads: CASSDASGGKQYF. The DNA of the CDR3 is TGTGCCAGCAGTGATGCTAGCGGAGGAAAGCAGTACTTC. V usage is TRBV2 and J usage is TRBJ2-7; 7 nucleotides match TRBD2. The CDR3 sequence is 13 residues long. Per the germline V gene, CDR1 is SNHLY and CDR2 is FYNNEI. V shed 3 bases and J 8 bases; nucleotides not matched to a gene: 7.

The rearrangement uses TRBV2 and TRBJ2-1; 8 bases map to TRBD2. The CDR3 spans 15 residues. V shed 7 bases, J shed 3 bases, and the junction held 8 bases outside the gene matches. Germline V lookup: CDR1 SNHLY, CDR2 FYNNEI. The CDR3 loop is CASTPSGLVYNEQFF. CDR3 DNA: TGTGCCAGCACTCCTAGCGGGCTTGTCTACAATGAGCAGTTCTTC.